The clone carrying this T cell receptor (beta chain) was seen just once. This entry comes from a study of T cell changes during pregnancy in multiple sclerosis. Germline V CDR1 and CDR2: MDHEN, SYDVKM. This CDR3 region has 16 residues. With 3 bases clipped from V and 3 bases from J, the junction kept 7 bases outside the gene matches. Sequenced by immunoSEQ multiplex PCR; TCRdb stores in-frame clones only, minus some. The table shows under 110,000 clones, with 75% to 95% occurring only once. Specimen: peripheral blood, collected in the second trimester of pregnancy. The clonotype comes from a female donor with multiple sclerosis, enrolled in a pregnancy study. This chain links TRBV28 with TRBJ2-4; 8 bases line up with TRBD2. CDR3 amino acids: CASSFWREEGKNIQYF. The CDR3 DNA follows: TGTGCCAGCAGTTTTTGGCGGGAGGAGGGCAAAAACATTCAGTACTTC.